A single sample is the source of the 20 T cell receptor beta chains below, sequenced in a study of human thymus T cells. Some clones are missing from TCRdb's copy, which holds only in-frame ones; the method was immunoSEQ multiplex PCR. The table shows about 46,000 clones, with approximately 95% occurring only once. Sequencing was carried out using blood. All receptors come from a girl under three years old with a congenital heart defect but otherwise immunologically healthy.

The chain is built from TRBV19 and TRBJ1-2; D is unclear. CDR3 length equals 11 residues. The germline V gene encodes CDR1 LNHDA and CDR2 SQIVND (reference sequence). The germline V and J ends were trimmed by 8 bases and 4 bases, with 8 bases remaining between them. The CDR3 DNA follows: TGTGCCAGTTTTGACGCCTATGGCTACACCTTC. Its translation is CASFDAYGYTF.

The chain combines TRBV7-2 with TRBJ2-7; D perhaps matches TRBD1 (7 bases). The V end lost 7 bases, the J end lost 6 bases, and 22 bases lay between the germline ends. The CDR3 sequence is 15 residues long. Germline CDR1 reads SGHTA; CDR2 reads FQGNSA. The CDR3 region is CASTRQAGGGGEQYF. The CDR3 region has the DNA TGTGCCAGCACCAGACAAGCAGGGGGAGGCGGCGAGCAGTACTTC.

This clone was seen more than once but under ten times. V gene TRBV5-1 combines with J gene TRBJ1-1; TRBD1 is a possible D gene (5 bases). Germline CDR1 SGHRS, CDR2 YFSETQ. V lost 4 bases and J 1 base, leaving 17 bases between the germline ends. The length of the CDR3 is 16 residues. This CDR3 reads CASSRAPGWRNTEAFF. The DNA for the CDR3 is TGCGCCAGCAGCCGCGCCCCAGGGTGGAGGAACACTGAAGCTTTCTTT.

The chain carries TRBV5-1 and TRBJ1-2; 8 bases map to TRBD1. The junction had 4 bases not matched to a gene; V was cut back by 0 bases and J by 0 bases. The germline gives CDR1 SGHRS, CDR2 YFSETQ. CDR3 length: 16 residues. Here the CDR3 DNA reads TGCGCCAGCAGCTTGGGACGGACAGGGCCTAACTATGGCTACACCTTC. Its translation: CASSLGRTGPNYGYTF.

This chain links TRBV21-1 with TRBJ2-3; the table's D call TRBD1 went unverified against the DNA. TRBV21-1 is reported as a pseudogene. The CDR3 is 15 residues long. DNA of the CDR3: TGTGCCAGCAGCGACGGGACAGGGGGCTCGAATACGCAGTATTTT. Translating gives CASSDGTGGSNTQYF.

The chain has TRBV5-4 and TRBJ2-3; D not certain. Trimming shortened V by 4 bases and J by 0 bases, and 9 bases separated the two germline ends. This CDR3 region has 14 residues. The V gene's germline CDR1 is SGHNT and CDR2 YYREEE (reference sequence). This CDR3 reads CASSPDTSTDTQYF. The CDR3 nucleotides are TGTGCCAGCAGCCCAGACACTAGCACAGATACGCAGTATTTT.

J is TRBJ2-5 and V is TRBV9; D not resolved. V lost 0 bases, J lost 5 bases, and 8 bases lay in between. The CDR3 totals 13 residues. From germline, CDR1 is SGDLS and CDR2 YYNGEE. The CDR3 nucleotides read TGTGCCAGCAGCGTAGGGACCCGGGAGACCCAGTACTTC. This codes for CASSVGTRETQYF.

V gene TRBV19 combines with J gene TRBJ2-7; 7 nucleotides agree with TRBD1. V shed 5 bases and J 4 bases; nucleotides not matched to a gene: 11. Germline CDR1 reads LNHDA; CDR2 reads SQIVND (reference sequence). CDR3 length: 15 residues. CDR3: CASSVGQSVGYEQYF. In nucleotides, the CDR3 is TGTGCCAGTAGTGTGGGACAGTCCGTCGGGTACGAGCAGTACTTC.

The CDR3 DNA sequence: TGTGCTAGTGGTTTGGGACTGACAGGGAGGACCTACGAGCAGTACTTC. Translating gives CASGLGLTGRTYEQYF. V usage is TRBV12-5 and J usage is TRBJ2-7, with a weak D call TRBD1 (7 bases). The germline V gene encodes CDR1 LGHNT and CDR2 FRNRAP. V lost 1 base and J lost 2, with 15 bases in between. The CDR3 covers 16 residues.

The chain joins TRBV18 to TRBJ2-7; TRBD1 might be the D (6 bases). Germline CDR1 and CDR2: KGHSH and LQKENI. The CDR3 consists of 15 residues. The V and J ends lost 0 bases and 5 bases respectively, with 14 bases between them. The CDR3 DNA sequence: TGTGCCAGCTCACCACCCACAGGGATGAGGAACGAGCAGTACTTC. This sequence encodes CASSPPTGMRNEQYF.

This chain links TRBV9 with TRBJ2-1, with 7 bases matching TRBD2. V dropped 0 bases and J dropped 0; count of bases not matched to a gene: 3. The CDR3 loop spans 16 amino acids. Germline CDR1 SGDLS, CDR2 YYNGEE. The CDR3 nucleotides read TGTGCCAGCAGCGTAGATCCTAGCGGCTCCTACAATGAGCAGTTCTTC. Translating it yields CASSVDPSGSYNEQFF. Looking up the rest from reference TRBV9 and TRBJ2-1 gives the full variable domain: DSGVTQTPKHLITATGQRVTLRCSPRSGDLSVYWYQQSLDQGLQFLIQYYNGEERAKGNILERFSAQQFPDLHSELNLSSLELGDSALYFCASSVDPSGSYNEQFFGPGTRLTVL.

The chain employs TRBV4-1 and TRBJ2-7, with 11 bases aligning to TRBD2. Losses at the gene ends were 1 base for V and 5 bases for J; bases not matched to a gene: 4. The CDR3 consists of 15 residues. Germline loops: CDR1 MGHRA, CDR2 YSYEKL. The CDR3 loop reads CASSQAPGLADEQYF. CDR3 nucleotides: TGCGCCAGCAGCCAAGCGCCGGGACTAGCGGACGAGCAGTACTTC.

This chain joins TRBV6-1 and TRBJ1-1, with D tentatively TRBD1 (6 bases). Looked up from germline, CDR1 is MNHNS and CDR2 is SASEGT. Deletions cut 8 bases from V and 0 bases from J, with 13 bases between. This CDR3 contains 14 residues. The CDR3, as DNA: TGTGCCAGCTCGAGGACAGCCTTGAACACTGAAGCTTTCTTT. Amino acid sequence: CASSRTALNTEAFF.

The genes are TRBV9 and TRBJ1-1, with 9 bases matching TRBD1. This CDR3 is 13 amino acids long. Germline assignment: CDR1 SGDLS and CDR2 YYNGEE. The trim removed 5 bases at V and 5 bases at J, leaving 4 bases unmatched. In nucleotides, the CDR3 is TGTGCCAGCAGACCCGGACAGGGGACTGAAGCTTTCTTT. Its protein product is CASRPGQGTEAFF.

This clone was counted only a few times. V is TRBV27 and J is TRBJ1-5; TRBD1 matches 7 bases. Losses at the gene ends were 6 bases for V and 7 bases for J; bases not matched to a gene: 6. Germline CDR1 reads MNHEY; CDR2 reads SMNVEV (reference sequence). CDR3 length: 13 amino acids. The CDR3 DNA is TGTGCCAGCAGGCGGACAGGCTCCCAGCCCCAGCATTTT. It is translated as CASRRTGSQPQHF.

The rearrangement joins TRBV18 to TRBJ2-5, with D uncertain. The germline V gene has CDR1 KGHSH and CDR2 LQKENI. The CDR3 consists of 14 residues. The germline V and J ends were trimmed by 1 base and 4 bases, with 10 bases remaining between them. The CDR3 loop is CASSPLLDGETQYF. In DNA form, the CDR3 reads TGTGCCAGCTCACCACTTCTGGATGGAGAGACCCAGTACTTC.

The rearrangement joins TRBV6-1 to TRBJ2-1; 11 bases are a match to TRBD2. With 2 bases clipped from V and 0 bases from J, the junction kept 9 bases outside the gene matches. This CDR3 region has 19 residues. CDR1 MNHNS and CDR2 SASEGT come from the germline V gene. CDR3 in amino acids: CASSELAGGHSSSYNEQFF. The CDR3 DNA sequence: TGTGCCAGCAGTGAACTAGCGGGAGGCCACTCCAGCTCCTACAATGAGCAGTTCTTC.

The chain uses TRBV19 and TRBJ1-2; D call uncertain. Trimming left V 5 bases short and J 8 bases short, with 12 bases between. Germline V gene lookup returns CDR1 LNHDA and CDR2 SQIVND (reference sequence). The CDR3 runs to 12 residues. CDR3 bases: TGTGCCAGTAGTTTCATGGGTTCCGGCTACACCTTC. Amino acids: CASSFMGSGYTF.

CDR3 coding DNA: TGTGCCATCAGTGAGTCAGGGGCGGACACTGAAGCTTTCTTT. Encoded protein: CAISESGADTEAFF. The rearrangement joins TRBV10-3 to TRBJ1-1, with D perhaps matching TRBD1 (5 bases). This CDR3 is 14 amino acids long. Trimming took off 0 bases at V and 3 bases at J, with 8 bases between the two ends. The V gene's germline CDR1 is ENHRY and CDR2 SYGVKD.

The chain couples TRBV28 to TRBJ1-5; 7 positions agree with TRBD1. This CDR3 spans 18 amino acids. The V and J ends lost 5 bases and 5 bases, in that order; junction bases with no gene match: 18. Looked up from germline, CDR1 is MDHEN and CDR2 is SYDVKM. CDR3 sequence: CASSTIPFLDREDQPQHF. Here the CDR3 DNA reads TGTGCCAGCAGTACTATACCCTTCCTTGACAGGGAGGATCAGCCCCAGCATTTT.